The rows below give T cell receptor beta chains drawn from one sample of a study of blood T cell repertoires in COVID-19. Sequencing used immunoSEQ multiplex PCR; TCRdb keeps in-frame clones, though not all of them. The sample yields 200,000 to 250,000 clones, under 90% seen once. The sample comprised PBMCs or T cells enriched from blood (not recorded which). These receptors all stem from a man aged 55-75 years who had recovered from COVID-19. The CDR3 runs from the conserved cysteine through the conserved F or W. The D gene is left open where the match is weak. Size values are once, few and many counts, or a class for expanded clones, and some rows have none.

>once|TRBJ2-7|TRBV3-1/TRBV3-2|-
CASSQEQVTYEQYF
TGTGCCAGCAGCCAAGAACAGGTAACCTACGAGCAGTACTTC
>once|TRBJ2-3|TRBV6-2/TRBV6-3|-
CASSHTPSGHPDTQYF
TGTGCCAGCAGTCACACCCCCTCGGGACACCCAGATACGCAGTATTTT
>-|TRBJ1-3|TRBV28|-
CASSLGGASGNTIYF
TGTGCCAGCAGTTTAGGGGGGGCCTCTGGAAACACCATATATTTT
>-|TRBJ2-7|TRBV2|TRBD2
CASSYGLAVSYEQYF
TGTGCCAGCAGTTATGGACTAGCGGTCTCCTACGAGCAGTACTTC
>-|TRBJ2-2|TRBV24-1|TRBD2
CATSDGLAEKHNTGELFF
TGTGCCACCAGTGATGGACTAGCGGAGAAACACAACACCGGGGAGCTGTTTTTT
>-|TRBJ2-7|TRBV11-3|-
CASSLVGRSSSYEQYF
TGTGCCAGCAGCTTAGTTGGCAGGTCGAGCTCCTACGAGCAGTACTTC
>-|TRBJ1-3|TRBV19|TRBD1
CASSLPTGISGNTIYF
TGTGCCAGTAGTTTACCGACAGGGATCTCTGGAAACACCATATATTTT
>-|TRBJ1-1|TRBV6-1|TRBD1
CASSERGRGGEAFF
TGTGCCAGCAGTGAAAGGGGGCGCGGTGGGGAAGCTTTCTTT
>-|TRBJ2-3|TRBV29-1|TRBD2
CSSSPGGGSTDTQYF
TGCAGCTCATCCCCCGGCGGGGGGAGCACAGATACGCAGTATTTT
>-|TRBJ1-5|TRBV15|-
CATSNGGRGGYQPQHF
TGTGCCACCAGCAACGGCGGGAGGGGGGGCTATCAGCCCCAGCATTTT
>once|TRBJ2-1|TRBV11-2|TRBD1
CASSSVPGQGPNEQFF
TGTGCCAGCAGTTCGGTTCCGGGACAGGGGCCCAATGAGCAGTTCTTC
>-|TRBJ2-1|TRBV7-3|TRBD2
CASSATSGGYNEQFF
TGTGCCAGCAGCGCTACTAGCGGGGGGTACAATGAGCAGTTCTTC
>-|TRBJ1-6|TRBV9|TRBD1
CASSPTGQDNSPLHF
TGTGCCAGCAGCCCGACGGGACAGGATAATTCACCCCTCCACTTT
>-|TRBJ1-5|TRBV19|TRBD1
CASSPRTGGGSQPQHF
TGTGCCAGTAGTCCACGGACAGGGGGCGGCAGTCAGCCCCAGCATTTT
>few|TRBJ1-6|TRBV5-8|TRBD1
CASRPTRTGYSPLHF
TGTGCCAGCAGACCTACTAGGACAGGATATTCACCCCTCCACTTT
>few|TRBJ1-6|TRBV11-2|TRBD1
CASSLVSYRGNSPLHF
TGTGCCAGCAGCTTAGTTAGTTACAGGGGAAATTCACCCCTCCACTTT
>-|TRBJ1-1|TRBV5-1|TRBD1
CASSRDSRNTEAFF
TGCGCCAGCAGCCGGGACAGCCGGAACACTGAAGCTTTCTTT
>-|TRBJ1-1|TRBV6-5|-
CASSYPTVNTEAFF
TGTGCCAGCAGTTACCCAACAGTGAACACTGAAGCTTTCTTT
>-|TRBJ1-4|TRBV27|-
CASRAGATNEKLFF
TGTGCCAGCAGAGCGGGGGCAACTAATGAAAAACTGTTTTTT
>-|TRBJ1-2|TRBV9|-
CASSVESGDYGYTF
TGTGCCAGCAGCGTAGAGTCGGGGGACTATGGCTACACCTTC
>-|TRBJ1-5|TRBV19|-
CAANQPQHF
TGTGCAGCCAATCAGCCCCAGCATTTT
>few|TRBJ2-1|TRBV6-1|TRBD2
CASSEDSGLAGAPGREQFF
TGTGCCAGCAGTGAAGACTCCGGGCTAGCGGGGGCCCCTGGCAGAGAGCAGTTCTTC
>few|TRBJ1-1|TRBV5-6|TRBD1
CASSLLTGGITEAFF
TGTGCCAGCAGCTTACTAACAGGGGGAATCACTGAAGCTTTCTTT
>few|TRBJ2-7|TRBV19|-
CASSSSGSSSYEQYF
TGTGCCAGTAGCAGCTCAGGGTCGTCCTCCTACGAGCAGTACTTC
>-|TRBJ2-2|TRBV10-1|-
CASSGGLANTGELFF
TGCGCCAGCAGTGGGGGGCTAGCGAACACCGGGGAGCTGTTTTTT
>-|TRBJ2-7|TRBV6-5|-
CATLPRKEYYEQYF
TGTGCCACCTTACCAAGGAAGGAGTACTACGAGCAGTACTTC
>-|TRBJ1-1|TRBV9|TRBD1
CASSSTTGGTEAFF
TGTGCCAGCAGCTCGACTACAGGGGGAACTGAAGCTTTCTTT
>-|TRBJ1-2|TRBV6-1|-
CASSEEGVGGYTF
TGTGCCAGCAGTGAAGAGGGGGTTGGTGGCTACACCTTC
>-|TRBJ2-1|TRBV29-1|TRBD1
CSVAYRGINEQFF
TGCAGCGTTGCCTACAGGGGGATTAATGAGCAGTTCTTC
>few|TRBJ2-7|TRBV7-9|TRBD1
CASSLVARDRGPYEQYF
TGTGCCAGCAGCTTAGTAGCCAGGGACAGGGGTCCCTACGAGCAGTACTTC
>-|TRBJ1-2|TRBV19|-
CASSIETGYYGYTF
TGTGCCAGTAGTATCGAAACAGGTTACTATGGCTACACCTTC
>-|TRBJ1-1|TRBV5-1|-
CASSSSGETEAFF
TGCGCCAGCAGCTCCTCAGGGGAGACTGAAGCTTTCTTT
>-|TRBJ2-5|TRBV7-3|TRBD1
CASSPRAGGVETQYF
TGTGCCAGCAGTCCGAGGGCAGGGGGTGTGGAGACCCAGTACTTC
>-|TRBJ2-3|TRBV3-1/TRBV3-2|-
CASSLDPRSTDTQYF
TGTGCCAGCAGCCTAGACCCCAGAAGCACAGATACGCAGTATTTT
>-|TRBJ1-4|TRBV4-3|-
CASSQPTTSPNPNEKLFF
TGCGCCAGCAGCCAACCGACAACATCACCAAATCCTAATGAAAAACTGTTTTTT
>-|TRBJ1-4|TRBV5-1|-
CASSLAGDTVEKLFF
TGCGCCAGCAGCCTCGCAGGGGACACGGTTGAAAAACTGTTTTTT
>few|TRBJ2-4|TRBV5-4|-
CASSLGGKNIQYF
TGTGCCAGCAGCTTAGGGGGCAAAAACATTCAGTACTTC
>-|TRBJ1-6|TRBV6-6|-
CASSPLTVNSYNSPLHF
TGTGCCAGCAGTCCATTGACAGTAAACTCCTATAATTCACCCCTCCACTTT
>-|TRBJ2-1|TRBV4-2|TRBD2
CASSRALGLAELNEQFF
TGTGCCAGCAGCCGAGCACTTGGACTAGCGGAGCTAAATGAGCAGTTCTTC
>-|TRBJ2-7|TRBV9|TRBD2
CASSVAASGQTYEQYF
TGTGCCAGCAGCGTAGCTGCTAGCGGTCAGACCTACGAGCAGTACTTC
>-|TRBJ1-2|TRBV6-2/TRBV6-3|TRBD1
CASSRDSAGYTF
TGTGCCAGCAGCAGGGACAGCGCTGGCTACACCTTC
>-|TRBJ1-5|TRBV24-1|TRBD1
CATSDGTGWQPQHF
TGTGCCACCAGTGATGGGACAGGGTGGCAGCCCCAGCATTTT
>few|TRBJ2-6|TRBV6-8|TRBD2
CASHSLAGGQNSGANVLTF
TGTGCCAGCCATTCCCTAGCGGGGGGCCAAAACTCTGGGGCCAACGTCCTGACTTTC
>many|TRBJ2-5|TRBV19|TRBD1
CASSPRDRGLETQYF
TGTGCCAGTAGTCCTCGGGACAGGGGGCTAGAGACCCAGTACTTC
>once|TRBJ2-6|TRBV4-3|TRBD1
CASSTATGLYGANVLTF
TGCGCCAGCAGTACCGCGACAGGGTTGTATGGGGCCAACGTCCTGACTTTC
>-|TRBJ1-1|TRBV11-3|-
CASSPRNRVLDTEAFF
TGTGCCAGCAGCCCGAGGAACAGGGTTTTAGACACTGAAGCTTTCTTT
>-|TRBJ2-5|TRBV4-3|-
CASSQFLEYQETQYF
TGCGCCAGCAGCCAATTCTTGGAGTACCAAGAGACCCAGTACTTC
>once|TRBJ1-4|TRBV6-4|-
CASNSGGEKLFF
TGTGCCAGCAATTCGGGTGGTGAAAAACTGTTTTTT
>-|TRBJ1-3|TRBV6-5|-
CASSYSRRSGNTIYF
TGTGCCAGCAGTTACTCGCGGAGGTCAGGAAACACCATATATTTT
>-|TRBJ2-3|TRBV11-3|-
CASSDKRATDTQYF
TGTGCCAGCAGCGACAAGCGGGCCACAGATACGCAGTATTTT
>-|TRBJ2-6|TRBV7-9|TRBD2
CASRERDGSSGANVLTF
TGTGCCAGCAGAGAGCGGGACGGGAGCTCTGGGGCCAACGTCCTGACTTTC
>-|TRBJ1-1|TRBV27|-
CASSGMGGKMNTEAFF
TGTGCCAGCAGTGGAATGGGGGGGAAAATGAACACTGAAGCTTTCTTT
>-|TRBJ2-5|TRBV3-1/TRBV3-2|TRBD1
CASSQPGQGLETQYF
TGTGCCAGCAGCCAGCCGGGACAGGGCCTAGAGACCCAGTACTTC
>-|TRBJ1-6|TRBV9|-
CASSGTSLSPLHF
TGTGCCAGCAGCGGGACTTCATTATCACCCCTCCACTTT
>-|TRBJ2-3|TRBV24-1|TRBD2
CATSGTSGGVTDTQYF
TGTGCCACCAGTGGGACTAGCGGGGGGGTCACAGATACGCAGTATTTT
>-|TRBJ1-4|TRBV7-9|-
CASSLRQGNEKLFF
TGTGCCAGCAGCTTAAGGCAGGGTAATGAAAAACTGTTTTTT
>few|TRBJ1-2|TRBV5-1|-
CASSLSGGRTGYGYTF
TGCGCCAGCAGCTTGTCGGGGGGACGGACGGGATATGGCTACACCTTC
>-|TRBJ2-7|TRBV7-2|TRBD2
CASSFRTSGGEQYF
TGTGCCAGCAGCTTTAGGACTAGCGGGGGCGAGCAGTACTTC